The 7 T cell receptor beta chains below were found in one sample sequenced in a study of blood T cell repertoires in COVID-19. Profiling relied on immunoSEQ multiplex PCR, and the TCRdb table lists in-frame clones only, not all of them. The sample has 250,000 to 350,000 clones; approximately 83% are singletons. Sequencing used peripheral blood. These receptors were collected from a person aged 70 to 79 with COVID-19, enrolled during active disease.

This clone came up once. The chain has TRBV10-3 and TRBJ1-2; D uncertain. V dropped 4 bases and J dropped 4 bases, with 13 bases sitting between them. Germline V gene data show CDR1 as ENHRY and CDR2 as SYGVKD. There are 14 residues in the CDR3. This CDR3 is CAISGDSFRYGYTF. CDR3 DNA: TGTGCCATCAGTGGTGACTCTTTCCGCTATGGCTACACCTTC.

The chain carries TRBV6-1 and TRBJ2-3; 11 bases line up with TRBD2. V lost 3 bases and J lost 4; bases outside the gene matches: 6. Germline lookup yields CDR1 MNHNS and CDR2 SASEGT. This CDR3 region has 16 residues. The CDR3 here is CASSDALAGGADTQYF. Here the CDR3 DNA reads TGTGCCAGCAGTGACGCCCTAGCGGGGGGCGCAGATACGCAGTATTTT.

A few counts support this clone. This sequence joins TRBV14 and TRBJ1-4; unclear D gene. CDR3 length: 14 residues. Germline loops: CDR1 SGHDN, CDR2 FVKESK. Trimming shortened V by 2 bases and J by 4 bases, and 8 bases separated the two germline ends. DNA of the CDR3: TGTGCCAGCAGCCAAAAAATACATAATGAAAAACTGTTTTTT. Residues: CASSQKIHNEKLFF.

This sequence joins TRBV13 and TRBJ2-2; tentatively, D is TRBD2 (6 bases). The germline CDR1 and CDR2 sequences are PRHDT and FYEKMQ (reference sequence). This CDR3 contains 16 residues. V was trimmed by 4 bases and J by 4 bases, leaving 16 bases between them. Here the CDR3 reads CASSSLTSGATGELFF. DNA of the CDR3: TGTGCCAGCAGCTCCCTAACCTCGGGAGCCACCGGGGAGCTGTTTTTT.

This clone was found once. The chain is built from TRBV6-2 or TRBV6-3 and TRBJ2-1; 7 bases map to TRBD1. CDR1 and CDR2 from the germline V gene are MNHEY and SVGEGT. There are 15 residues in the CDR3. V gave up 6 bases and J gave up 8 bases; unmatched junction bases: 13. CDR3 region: CASSPLLGGFDEQFF. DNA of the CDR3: TGTGCCAGCAGCCCGCTACTAGGGGGCTTTGATGAGCAGTTCTTC.

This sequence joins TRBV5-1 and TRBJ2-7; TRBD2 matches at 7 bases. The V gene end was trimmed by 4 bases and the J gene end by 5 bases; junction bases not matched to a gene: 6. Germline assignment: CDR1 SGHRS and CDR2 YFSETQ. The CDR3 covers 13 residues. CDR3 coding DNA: TGCGCCAGCAGCAGCGGGGCTCACAACGAGCAGTACTTC. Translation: CASSSGAHNEQYF.

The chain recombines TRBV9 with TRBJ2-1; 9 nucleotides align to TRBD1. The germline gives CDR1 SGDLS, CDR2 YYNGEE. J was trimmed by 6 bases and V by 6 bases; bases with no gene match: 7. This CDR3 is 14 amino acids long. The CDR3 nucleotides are TGTGCCAGCACCCTCACGGGACAGGGCAATGAGCAGTTCTTC. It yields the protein CASTLTGQGNEQFF.